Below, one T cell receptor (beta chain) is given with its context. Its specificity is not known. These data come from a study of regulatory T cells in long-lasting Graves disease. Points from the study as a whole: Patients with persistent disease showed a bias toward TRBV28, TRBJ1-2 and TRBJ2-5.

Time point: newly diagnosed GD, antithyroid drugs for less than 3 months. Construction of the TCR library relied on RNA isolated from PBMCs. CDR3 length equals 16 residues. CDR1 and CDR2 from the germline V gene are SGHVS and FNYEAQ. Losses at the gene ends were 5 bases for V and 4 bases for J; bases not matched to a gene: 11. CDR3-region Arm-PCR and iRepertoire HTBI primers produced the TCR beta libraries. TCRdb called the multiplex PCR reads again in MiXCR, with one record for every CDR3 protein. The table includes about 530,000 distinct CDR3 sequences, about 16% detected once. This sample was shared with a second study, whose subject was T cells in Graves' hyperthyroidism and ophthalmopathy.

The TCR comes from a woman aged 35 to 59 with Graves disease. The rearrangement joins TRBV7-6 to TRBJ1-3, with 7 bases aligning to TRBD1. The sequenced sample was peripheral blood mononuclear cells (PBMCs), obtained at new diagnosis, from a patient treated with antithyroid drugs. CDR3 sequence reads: CASSQWTGALGNTIYF. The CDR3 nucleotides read TGTGCCAGCAGCCAGTGGACAGGAGCCCTGGGAAACACCATATATTTT.